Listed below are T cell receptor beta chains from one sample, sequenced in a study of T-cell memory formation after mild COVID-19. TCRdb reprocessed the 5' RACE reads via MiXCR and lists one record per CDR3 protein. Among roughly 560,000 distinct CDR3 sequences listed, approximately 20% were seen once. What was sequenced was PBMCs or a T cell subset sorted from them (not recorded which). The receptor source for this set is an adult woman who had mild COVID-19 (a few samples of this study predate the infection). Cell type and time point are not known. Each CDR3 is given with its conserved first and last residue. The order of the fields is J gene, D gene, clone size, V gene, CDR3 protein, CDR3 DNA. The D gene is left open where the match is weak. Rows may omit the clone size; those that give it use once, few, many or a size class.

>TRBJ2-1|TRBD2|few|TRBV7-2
CASKGLASANEQFF
TGTGCCAGCAAGGGACTAGCCTCCGCGAATGAGCAGTTCTTC
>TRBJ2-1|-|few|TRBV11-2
CASSLEANNEQFF
TGTGCCAGCAGCTTAGAAGCTAACAATGAGCAGTTCTTC
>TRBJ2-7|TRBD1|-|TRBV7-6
CASSLEPGQGFYEQYF
TGTGCCAGCAGCTTAGAACCGGGACAGGGCTTCTACGAGCAGTACTTC
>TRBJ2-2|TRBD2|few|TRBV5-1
CASSLGPSGNTGELFF
TGCGCCAGCAGCTTGGGCCCTAGCGGGAACACCGGGGAGCTGTTTTTT
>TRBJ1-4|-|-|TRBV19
CASSIDWGGAENEKLFF
TGTGCCAGTAGTATAGATTGGGGGGGCGCGGAGAATGAAAAACTGTTTTTT
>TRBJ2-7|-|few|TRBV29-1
CSVEHRDRGRAGGPLSSYEQYF
TGCAGCGTCGAGCACCGGGACAGGGGTCGAGCGGGGGGGCCGTTGAGCTCCTACGAGCAGTACTTC
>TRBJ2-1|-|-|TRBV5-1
CASSLSTGRVSYNEQFF
TGCGCCAGCAGCTTGTCGACAGGGAGGGTCTCCTACAATGAGCAGTTCTTC
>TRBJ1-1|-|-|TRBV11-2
CASSFHNMNTEAFF
TGTGCCAGCAGCTTTCATAACATGAACACTGAAGCTTTCTTT
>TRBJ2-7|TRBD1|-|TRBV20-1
CSARQGARPYEQYF
TGCAGTGCTAGGCAGGGGGCGCGTCCCTACGAGCAGTACTTC
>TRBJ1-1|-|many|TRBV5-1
CASSQRTGNTEAFF
TGCGCCAGCAGCCAGAGGACGGGGAACACTGAAGCTTTCTTT
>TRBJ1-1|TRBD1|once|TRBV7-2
CASSPWTGATEAFF
TGTGCCAGCAGCCCTTGGACAGGCGCCACTGAAGCTTTCTTT
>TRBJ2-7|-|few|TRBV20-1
CSASDGSARYEQYF
TGCAGTGCTAGTGACGGGAGTGCTAGGTACGAGCAGTACTTC
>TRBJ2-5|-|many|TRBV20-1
CSASGRQETQYF
TGCAGTGCTAGCGGGAGACAAGAGACCCAGTACTTC
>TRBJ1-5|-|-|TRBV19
CASSIWVGDQPQHF
TGTGCCAGTAGTATATGGGTAGGGGATCAGCCCCAGCATTTT
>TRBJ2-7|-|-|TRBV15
CATSRVRGANEQYF
TGTGCCACCAGCAGAGTACGGGGGGCGAACGAGCAGTACTTC
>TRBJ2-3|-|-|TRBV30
CAWSPHPDTQYF
TGTGCCTGGAGTCCTCACCCGGATACGCAGTATTTT
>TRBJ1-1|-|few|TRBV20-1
CSARLPGAEAFF
TGCAGTGCTAGGCTCCCTGGGGCTGAAGCTTTCTTT
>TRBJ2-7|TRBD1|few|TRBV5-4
CASSATGEGYEQYF
TGTGCCAGCAGCGCCACAGGGGAAGGGTACGAGCAGTACTTC
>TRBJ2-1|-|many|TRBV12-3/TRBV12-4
CASSPRTVSSYNEQFF
TGTGCCAGCAGTCCCCGGACAGTATCCTCCTACAATGAGCAGTTCTTC
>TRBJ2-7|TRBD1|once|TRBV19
CASSILGGSFDYEQYF
TGTGCCAGTAGTATCCTAGGGGGCTCCTTCGACTACGAGCAGTACTTC
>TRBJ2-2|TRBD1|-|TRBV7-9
CAAPMGQRTFTGELFF
TGTGCCGCCCCCATGGGACAGCGGACGTTCACCGGGGAGCTGTTTTTT
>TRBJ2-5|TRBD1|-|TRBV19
CASKTGAQETQYF
TGTGCCAGCAAGACAGGGGCGCAAGAGACCCAGTACTTC
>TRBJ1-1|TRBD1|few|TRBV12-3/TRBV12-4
CASSGQINTEAFF
TGTGCCAGCTCGGGACAGATCAACACTGAAGCTTTCTTT
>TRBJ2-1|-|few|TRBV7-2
CASSYGVAFNNEQFF
TGTGCCAGCAGCTATGGAGTTGCCTTCAACAATGAGCAGTTCTTC
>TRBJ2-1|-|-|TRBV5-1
CASSLGTSGPMGDEQFF
TGCGCCAGCAGCTTGGGTACCTCCGGGCCCATGGGGGATGAGCAGTTCTTC
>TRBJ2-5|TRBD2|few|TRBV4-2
CASSPTSGFQETQYF
TGTGCCAGCAGTCCGACTAGCGGGTTTCAAGAGACCCAGTACTTC
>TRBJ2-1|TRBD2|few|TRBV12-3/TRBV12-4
CASRPTSGGRSNEQFF
TGTGCCAGCAGACCGACTAGCGGGGGCCGAAGCAATGAGCAGTTCTTC
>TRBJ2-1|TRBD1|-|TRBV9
CASSPQGQGSSNEQFF
TGTGCCAGCAGCCCCCAGGGACAGGGGAGCTCCAATGAGCAGTTCTTC
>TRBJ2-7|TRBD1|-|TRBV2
CASSRQGAINEQYF
TGTGCCAGCAGCCGACAGGGGGCCATTAATGAGCAGTACTTC
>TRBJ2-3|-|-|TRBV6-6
CASSYSSAAGSTDTQYF
TGTGCCAGCAGTTACTCGTCGGCAGCAGGTTCCACAGATACGCAGTATTTT
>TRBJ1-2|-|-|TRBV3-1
CASSHLGGGEGYTF
TGTGCCAGCAGCCACCTTGGCGGGGGCGAAGGCTACACCTTC
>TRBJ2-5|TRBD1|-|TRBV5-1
CASSWQGQGKETQYF
TGCGCCAGCAGCTGGCAGGGACAGGGTAAAGAGACCCAGTACTTC
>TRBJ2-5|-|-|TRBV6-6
CASSSSALGRETQYF
TGTGCCAGCAGTTCTAGCGCCCTGGGGCGAGAGACCCAGTACTTC
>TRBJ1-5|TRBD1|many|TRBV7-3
CASSLDRDQPQHF
TGTGCCAGCAGCCTGGACAGGGATCAGCCCCAGCATTTT
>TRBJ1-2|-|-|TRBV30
CAWSVRIWAPVSANYGYTF
TGTGCCTGGAGTGTAAGGATCTGGGCACCAGTGTCTGCTAACTATGGCTACACCTTC
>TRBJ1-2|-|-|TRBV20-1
CSARARNGYTF
TGCAGTGCTAGAGCAAGGAATGGCTACACCTTC
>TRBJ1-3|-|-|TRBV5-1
CASSFWQGTGNTIYF
TGCGCCAGCAGCTTTTGGCAGGGGACTGGAAACACCATATATTTT
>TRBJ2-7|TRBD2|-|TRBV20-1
CSASLGGRTSGYPYEQYF
TGCAGTGCTTCGCTCGGGGGTAGGACTAGCGGGTACCCCTACGAGCAGTACTTC
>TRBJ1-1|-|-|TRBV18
CASSQTNTEAFF
TGTGCCAGCTCACAGACGAACACTGAAGCTTTCTTT
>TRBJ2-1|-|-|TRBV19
CASWFGGEQFF
TGTGCCAGTTGGTTTGGGGGTGAGCAGTTCTTC
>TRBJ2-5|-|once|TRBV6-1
CASEQAVVTELRETQYF
TGTGCCAGCGAGCAAGCCGTAGTAACAGAACTTCGAGAGACCCAGTACTTC
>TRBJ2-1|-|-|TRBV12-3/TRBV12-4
CASSLVGQLVPNEQFF
TGTGCCAGCAGTTTAGTTGGGCAACTAGTCCCCAATGAGCAGTTCTTC
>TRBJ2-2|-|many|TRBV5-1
CASSLVSPVITGELFF
TGCGCCAGCAGCTTGGTCAGCCCGGTGATCACCGGGGAGCTGTTTTTT
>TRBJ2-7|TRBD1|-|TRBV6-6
CASSSGTGPSEQYF
TGTGCCAGCAGCTCCGGGACAGGGCCTTCGGAGCAGTACTTC
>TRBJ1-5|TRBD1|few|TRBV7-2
CASSLDRATQPQHF
TGTGCCAGCAGTCTGGACAGGGCGACTCAGCCCCAGCATTTT
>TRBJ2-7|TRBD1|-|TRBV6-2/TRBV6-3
CASRRREGQARDEQYF
TGTGCCAGCAGACGCCGAGAGGGACAGGCGAGGGACGAGCAGTACTTC